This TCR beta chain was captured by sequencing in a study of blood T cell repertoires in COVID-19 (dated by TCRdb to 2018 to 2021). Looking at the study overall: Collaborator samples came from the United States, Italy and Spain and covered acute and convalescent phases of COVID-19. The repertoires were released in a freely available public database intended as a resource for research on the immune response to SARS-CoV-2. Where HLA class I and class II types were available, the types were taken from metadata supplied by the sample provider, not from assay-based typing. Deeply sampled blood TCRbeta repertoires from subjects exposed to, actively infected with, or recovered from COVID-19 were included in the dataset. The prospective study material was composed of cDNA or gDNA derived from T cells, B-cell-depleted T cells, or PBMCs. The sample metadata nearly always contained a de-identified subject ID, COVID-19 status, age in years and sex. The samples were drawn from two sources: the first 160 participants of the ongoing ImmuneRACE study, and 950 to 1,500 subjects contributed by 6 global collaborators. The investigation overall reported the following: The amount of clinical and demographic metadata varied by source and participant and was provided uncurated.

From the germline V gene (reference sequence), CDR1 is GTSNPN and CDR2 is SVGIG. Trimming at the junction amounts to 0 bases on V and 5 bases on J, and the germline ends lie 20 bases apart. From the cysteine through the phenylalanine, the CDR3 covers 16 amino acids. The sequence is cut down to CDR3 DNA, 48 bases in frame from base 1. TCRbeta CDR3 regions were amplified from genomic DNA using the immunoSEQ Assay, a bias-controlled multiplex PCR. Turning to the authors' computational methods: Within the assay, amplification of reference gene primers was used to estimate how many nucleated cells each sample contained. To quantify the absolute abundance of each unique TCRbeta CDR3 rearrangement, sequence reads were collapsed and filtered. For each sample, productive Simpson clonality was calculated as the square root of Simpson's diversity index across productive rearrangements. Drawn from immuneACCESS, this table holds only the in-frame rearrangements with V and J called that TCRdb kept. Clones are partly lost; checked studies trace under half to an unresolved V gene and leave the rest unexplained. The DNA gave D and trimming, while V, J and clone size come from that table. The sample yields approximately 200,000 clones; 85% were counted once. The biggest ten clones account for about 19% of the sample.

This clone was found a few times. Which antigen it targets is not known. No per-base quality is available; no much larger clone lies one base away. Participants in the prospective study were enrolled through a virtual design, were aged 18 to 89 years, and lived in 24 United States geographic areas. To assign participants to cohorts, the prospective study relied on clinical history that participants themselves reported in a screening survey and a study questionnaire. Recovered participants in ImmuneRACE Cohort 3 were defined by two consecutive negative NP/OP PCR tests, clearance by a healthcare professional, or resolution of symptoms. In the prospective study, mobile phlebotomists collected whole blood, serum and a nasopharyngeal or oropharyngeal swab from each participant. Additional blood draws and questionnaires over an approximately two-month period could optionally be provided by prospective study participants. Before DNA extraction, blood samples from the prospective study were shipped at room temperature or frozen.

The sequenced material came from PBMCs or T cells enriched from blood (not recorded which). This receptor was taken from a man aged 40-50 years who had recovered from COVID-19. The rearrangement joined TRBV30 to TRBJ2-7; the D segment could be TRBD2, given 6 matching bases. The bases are TGTGCCTGGAGTGTACGGAACGCGGGACGTACGAACGAGCAGTACTTC. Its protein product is CAWSVRNAGRTNEQYF.